Below are 32 T cell receptor beta chains sequenced from a single sample in a study of T cell changes during pregnancy in multiple sclerosis. Profiling relied on immunoSEQ multiplex PCR, and the TCRdb table lists in-frame clones only, not all of them. The sample has about 110,000 clones; about 90% are singletons. This specimen consisted of peripheral blood, obtained after pregnancy. The source is a female donor with multiple sclerosis, enrolled in a pregnancy study.

V is TRBV28 and J is TRBJ2-5; TRBD2 aligns across 7 bases. From germline, CDR1 is MDHEN and CDR2 SYDVKM. J gave up 5 bases and V 3 bases, and 6 bases lay outside the gene matches. The CDR3 covers 14 residues. The CDR3 protein is CASSLGGDWETQYF. The CDR3 coding sequence is TGTGCCAGCAGTTTGGGGGGGGATTGGGAGACCCAGTACTTC.

The chain combines TRBV7-3 with TRBJ1-1; D is perhaps TRBD1 (6 bases). The V end lost 2 bases, the J end lost 0 bases, and 10 bases lay between the germline ends. The germline gives CDR1 SGHTA, CDR2 FQGTGA. The CDR3 contains 15 residues. The chain's CDR3 is CASSLGTLMNTEAFF. The CDR3 DNA reads TGTGCCAGCAGCTTAGGGACATTGATGAACACTGAAGCTTTCTTT.

The chain joins TRBV2 to TRBJ2-5, with TRBD2 matching over 9 bases. The CDR3 is 15 amino acids. Per the germline V gene, CDR1 is SNHLY and CDR2 is FYNNEI. Losses at the gene ends were 6 bases for V and 2 bases for J; bases not matched to a gene: 7. DNA of the CDR3: TGTGCCAGCAGGGATAGCGGGGGCCCTCAAGAGACCCAGTACTTC. This translates into CASRDSGGPQETQYF.

This clone appeared a few times. The chain is built from TRBV7-3 and TRBJ1-5, with 9 nucleotides matching TRBD1. From germline, CDR1 is SGHTA and CDR2 FQGTGA. V was clipped by 10 bases and J by 5 bases; unmatched bases: 9. The length of the CDR3 is 14 residues. CDR3 sequence: CANPGQGRDQPQHF. The CDR3 DNA reads as TGTGCCAATCCGGGACAGGGTAGGGATCAGCCCCAGCATTTT.

CDR3 loop: CASSGQANTEAFF. Here the CDR3 DNA reads TGTGCCAGCTCGGGACAGGCCAACACTGAAGCTTTCTTT. This rearrangement joins TRBV18 to TRBJ1-1, with TRBD1 matching over 8 bases. The CDR3 extends over 13 amino acids. Germline V gene sequence: CDR1 KGHSH, CDR2 LQKENI. V lost 6 bases and J lost 2; bases outside the gene matches: 2.

This clone was found once. This sequence joins TRBV5-1 and TRBJ2-7, with unresolved D. With 0 bases removed from V and 5 bases from J, the gap between germline ends came to 12 bases. Germline V lookup: CDR1 SGHRS, CDR2 YFSETQ. The CDR3 is made up of 14 amino acids. Here the CDR3 reads CASSLASVADEQYF. The CDR3 DNA reads as TGCGCCAGCAGCTTGGCGTCAGTCGCGGACGAGCAGTACTTC.

This clone was observed a single time. V gene TRBV5-6 combines with J gene TRBJ2-7; 10 nucleotides match TRBD2. The CDR3 is made up of 17 amino acids. V dropped 4 bases and J dropped 3; count of bases not matched to a gene: 13. Germline V gene data show CDR1 as SGHDT and CDR2 as YYEEEE. CDR3 DNA: TGTGCCAGCAGCCCCGGGGGTAGCGGGAGGAGTTTCTACGAGCAGTACTTC. Translated: CASSPGGSGRSFYEQYF.

The chain recombines TRBV6-1 with TRBJ2-1, with 12 bases lining up with TRBD2. CDR1 and CDR2 (germline): MNHNS, SASEGT. This CDR3 is 14 amino acids long. The trim removed 5 bases at V and 9 bases at J, leaving 5 bases unmatched. CDR3 sequence: CASSPLAGGGEQFF. The CDR3 nucleotides are TGTGCCAGCAGTCCGCTAGCGGGAGGGGGTGAGCAGTTCTTC.

The CDR3 DNA is TGTGCCAGTAGTACCGACGGGACAGGGAGCGAAAAACTGTTTTTT. It is translated as CASSTDGTGSEKLFF. The chain is built from TRBV19 and TRBJ1-4; 9 bases map to TRBD1. Germline V gene data show CDR1 as LNHDA and CDR2 as SQIVND (reference sequence). The junction had 8 bases not matched to a gene; V was cut back by 4 bases and J by 8 bases. CDR3 length: 15 residues. Looking up the rest from reference TRBV19 and TRBJ1-4 gives the full variable domain: DGGITQSPKYLFRKEGQNVTLSCEQNLNHDAMYWYRQDPGQGLRLIYYSQIVNDFQKGDIAEGYSVSREKKESFPLTVTSAQKNPTAFYLCASSTDGTGSEKLFFGSGTQLSVL.

The chain has TRBV7-9 and TRBJ1-3; D is uncertain. CDR1 and CDR2 from the germline V gene are SEHNR and FQNEAQ (reference sequence). The CDR3 length is 15 residues. V was trimmed by 5 bases and J by 1 base, leaving 12 bases between them. The CDR3 here is CASSHSIGSGNTIYF. CDR3 DNA: TGTGCCAGCAGCCACTCCATCGGGTCTGGAAACACCATATATTTT.

The chain couples TRBV19 to TRBJ2-1; 8 bases map to TRBD1. V shed 0 bases, J shed 6 bases, and the junction held 10 bases outside the gene matches. CDR1 is LNHDA, CDR2 SQIVND, per germline (reference sequence). The CDR3 spans 17 residues. The CDR3 is CASSIDGQGRIRNEQFF. DNA for the CDR3: TGTGCCAGTAGTATAGATGGACAGGGAAGGATCCGCAATGAGCAGTTCTTC.

The V and J genes are TRBV27 and TRBJ2-7; the match to TRBD1 covers 7 bases. The CDR3 extends over 15 amino acids. Germline CDR1 and CDR2: MNHEY and SMNVEV (reference sequence). The trim removed 8 bases at V and 2 bases at J, leaving 12 bases unmatched. The CDR3: CASGPYRDRAYEQYF. The CDR3 DNA reads TGTGCCAGCGGGCCATACCGGGACAGAGCCTACGAGCAGTACTTC.

This clone was seen more than once but under ten times. V is TRBV4-1 and J is TRBJ2-3; TRBD2 agrees at 7 bases. The CDR3 has 15 amino acids. The germline gives CDR1 MGHRA, CDR2 YSYEKL. Trimming cost V 2 bases and J 5 bases; bases outside gene matches: 7. In nucleotides, the CDR3 is TGCGCCAGCAGCCAAAACGCGGGAGAACTAGATACGCAGTATTTT. Amino acids: CASSQNAGELDTQYF.

The rearrangement uses TRBV11-2 and TRBJ2-7, with 8 bases identical to TRBD2. Germline trimming cut 3 bases from V and 0 bases from J; bases unmatched to any gene: 1. The CDR3 is 14 amino acids. Germline loops: CDR1 SGHAT, CDR2 FQNNGV. The CDR3 is CASSFSGDSYEQYF. The CDR3 nucleotides read TGTGCCAGCAGCTTTAGCGGGGACTCCTACGAGCAGTACTTC.

This rearrangement joins TRBV19 to TRBJ2-7, with a tentative D call TRBD1 (6 bases). Germline-derived CDR1 and CDR2 are LNHDA and SQIVND (reference sequence). This CDR3 is built from 15 residues. V lost 10 bases and J lost 4, with 23 bases in between. The CDR3 region is CATKTTPGDPYEQYF. The DNA of the CDR3 is TGTGCCACCAAAACGACACCAGGGGACCCTTACGAGCAGTACTTC.

The V call is TRBV19, the J call TRBJ2-7, with 10 positions matching TRBD1. The V and J ends lost 5 bases and 1 base, in that order; junction bases with no gene match: 2. This CDR3 is built from 14 residues. Germline lookup yields CDR1 LNHDA and CDR2 SQIVND (reference sequence). CDR3 in DNA: TGTGCCAGTAGTCGGACAGGGGGATCCTACGAGCAGTACTTC. This codes for CASSRTGGSYEQYF.

V usage is TRBV6-1 and J usage is TRBJ2-7; a weak D match, TRBD2 (6 bases). The CDR3 totals 16 residues. Between the trimmed V and J ends, which lost 2 bases and 1 base, there was a span of 15 bases. Looked up from germline, CDR1 is MNHNS and CDR2 is SASEGT. CDR3 residues: CASSEYGGLGSYEQYF. CDR3 in DNA: TGTGCCAGCAGTGAATACGGGGGATTAGGATCCTACGAGCAGTACTTC.

V gene TRBV30 combines with J gene TRBJ1-1; D is possibly TRBD1 (5 bases). V lost 4 bases, J lost 6 bases, and 15 bases lay in between. This CDR3 is built from 13 residues. Germline loops: CDR1 GTSNPN, CDR2 SVGIG (reference sequence). The CDR3 DNA reads TGTGCCTGGATGTGGGGGGGGGAATCTGAAGCTTTCTTT. This translates into CAWMWGGESEAFF.

The V and J genes are TRBV7-3 and TRBJ2-1; TRBD2 matches 7 bases. Germline V gives CDR1 SGHTA, CDR2 FQGTGA. CDR3 length equals 17 residues. J was trimmed by 0 bases and V by 2 bases; bases with no gene match: 7. The CDR3 DNA reads TGTGCCAGCAGCTTATATCCGGCTAGCGGCTCCTACAATGAGCAGTTCTTC. This gives the protein CASSLYPASGSYNEQFF.

This rearrangement joins TRBV19 to TRBJ2-3; the match to TRBD2 covers 12 bases. J lost 6 bases, V lost 5 bases, and 6 bases had no gene match. Germline V gene sequence: CDR1 LNHDA, CDR2 SQIVND (reference sequence). The CDR3 covers 15 residues. The CDR3 nucleotides are TGTGCCAGTAGTCGAGAAGGGACTAGCGGGGATACGCAGTATTTT. It encodes CASSREGTSGDTQYF.

V is TRBV6-5 and J is TRBJ1-5; no clear D gene. V was shortened by 7 bases and J by 6 bases, with 13 bases between the two germline ends. Germline-derived CDR1 and CDR2 are MNHEY and SVGAGI. This CDR3 contains 13 residues. CDR3 bases: TGTGCCAGCAATGAAAGGGAGGGTCAGCCCCAGCATTTT. Amino acid sequence: CASNEREGQPQHF.

This sequence joins TRBV7-2 and TRBJ2-7; 14 nucleotides agree with TRBD2. There are 16 residues in the CDR3. Losses at the gene ends were 1 base for V and 3 bases for J; bases not matched to a gene: 2. Germline V gene lookup returns CDR1 SGHTA and CDR2 FQGNSA. The CDR3 spells CASSLEGTSGGYEQYF. CDR3 nucleotides: TGTGCCAGCAGCTTAGAGGGGACTAGCGGGGGCTACGAGCAGTACTTC.

The genes are TRBV30 and TRBJ1-2; D uncertain. The V end was cut by 4 bases, the J end by 0 bases, with 12 bases between. The germline CDR1 and CDR2 sequences are GTSNPN and SVGIG (reference sequence). The CDR3 is made up of 14 amino acids. CDR3 residues: CAWTQRATNYGYTF. In DNA, the CDR3 is TGTGCCTGGACTCAGCGGGCCACTAACTATGGCTACACCTTC.

The V call is TRBV19, the J call TRBJ2-1; D is ambiguous. CDR3 length: 13 residues. V lost 4 bases and J lost 7, with 11 bases in between. Per the germline V gene, CDR1 is LNHDA and CDR2 is SQIVND (reference sequence). Here the CDR3 reads CASSSGQLNEQFF. CDR3 nucleotides: TGTGCCAGTAGTAGCGGCCAACTGAATGAGCAGTTCTTC.

The chain is built from TRBV15 and TRBJ1-1; D perhaps matches TRBD1 (5 bases). The germline V gene has CDR1 LNHNV and CDR2 YYDKDF (reference sequence). V shed 0 bases and J shed 5 bases, with 13 bases lying between them. The CDR3 is 15 residues long. The CDR3 loop is CATSREVFPGTEAFF. As DNA, the CDR3 is TGTGCCACCAGCAGAGAGGTCTTCCCAGGGACTGAAGCTTTCTTT.

This chain links TRBV15 with TRBJ1-2; TRBD1 matches at 11 bases. The length of the CDR3 is 15 residues. V lost 1 base and J lost 3; bases outside the gene matches: 1. CDR1 and CDR2 from the germline V gene are LNHNV and YYDKDF (reference sequence). The CDR3 coding sequence is TGTGCCACCAGCAGAGGGGACAGGGGGGACTATGGCTACACCTTC. This encodes CATSRGDRGDYGYTF.

The V and J genes are TRBV19 and TRBJ1-1; 7 positions agree with TRBD1. CDR1 and CDR2 (germline): LNHDA, SQIVND (reference sequence). V lost 7 bases to trimming and J lost 3 bases; unmatched junction nucleotides: 11. The CDR3 runs to 15 residues. CDR3 in amino acids: CASMRQGGIDTEAFF. The CDR3 nucleotides are TGTGCCAGTATGAGACAGGGTGGGATCGACACTGAAGCTTTCTTT.

The chain couples TRBV5-1 to TRBJ1-1; the D is unclear. The CDR3 is 14 residues long. From germline, CDR1 is SGHRS and CDR2 YFSETQ. The ends were cut back, 0 bases at V and 1 base at J, with 7 bases in the middle. CDR3 sequence (DNA): TGCGCCAGCAGCTTGGAGACTTCGAACACTGAAGCTTTCTTT. Protein product: CASSLETSNTEAFF.

About this clone itself: This CDR3 is also generated by other DNA sequences in the sample. The chain recombines TRBV27 with TRBJ2-3, with 8 bases matching TRBD2. V was pared by 3 bases and J by 5 bases, with 4 bases of the junction left unmatched. The germline CDR1 and CDR2 sequences are MNHEY and SMNVEV (reference sequence). The length of the CDR3 is 14 residues. The CDR3 loop is CASSFRGGRDTQYF. The CDR3 DNA follows: TGTGCCAGCAGTTTCCGGGGGGGCAGAGATACGCAGTATTTT.

The V and J genes are TRBV5-6 and TRBJ2-1; D is possibly TRBD1 (5 bases). The length of the CDR3 is 15 residues. Germline V gene sequence: CDR1 SGHDT, CDR2 YYEEEE. V was pared by 4 bases and J by 2 bases, with 13 bases between. DNA for the CDR3: TGTGCCAGCAGCGGAATGACAGCCACCTACAATGAGCAGTTCTTC. It yields the protein CASSGMTATYNEQFF.

The rearrangement uses TRBV30 and TRBJ2-2, with 9 bases lining up with TRBD1. Germline values: CDR1 GTSNPN, CDR2 SVGIG (reference sequence). CDR3 length: 16 residues. The J segment lost 1 base and the V segment lost 7 bases, leaving 10 bases of the junction unmatched. CDR3 coding DNA: TGTGCCTTGACTTACAGGGGGCGCAGGAACACCGGGGAGCTGTTTTTT. Translation: CALTYRGRRNTGELFF. Full variable domain (missing parts from reference TRBV30 and TRBJ2-2): SQTIHQWPATLVQPVGSPLSLECTVEGTSNPNLYWYRQAAGRGLQLLFYSVGIGQISSEVPQNLSASRPQDRQFILSSKKLLLSDSGFYLCALTYRGRRNTGELFFGEGSRLTVL.

The chain employs TRBV19 and TRBJ1-2, with 7 bases fitting TRBD1. This CDR3 has 14 residues. Trimming at V came to 3 bases and at J to 0 bases, leaving 1 base not matched to a gene. In germline, CDR1 is LNHDA, CDR2 SQIVND (reference sequence). CDR3 residues: CASSIGTANYGYTF. The DNA for the CDR3 is TGTGCCAGTAGTATCGGGACAGCTAACTATGGCTACACCTTC.